One and the same sample provided the 2 T cell receptor beta chains below, sequenced in a study of PD-1 blockade in classical Hodgkin lymphoma. The protocol was immunoSEQ multiplex PCR, while the TCRdb copy is restricted to in-frame clones and leaves out a portion. The sample holds 25,000 to 30,000 clones, about four fifths seen once. Noted time point: cycle 4 day 1 (C4D1), after less than 7 weeks of nivolumab. Each of the patients experienced relapse following autologous stem cell transplantation, and their brentuximab vedotin exposure differed. By magnetic negative selection, CD4+ T cells were purified from thawed PBMCs. The starting material was CD4+ T cells from blood, obtained before the fourth cycle of nivolumab. These receptors were obtained from a human donor with classical Hodgkin lymphoma.

This rearrangement joins TRBV28 to TRBJ2-7, with 9 nucleotides matching TRBD1. Germline-derived CDR1 and CDR2 are MDHEN and SYDVKM. The V and J ends lost 2 bases and 5 bases, in that order; junction bases with no gene match: 7. The CDR3 contains 15 residues. CDR3 sequence (DNA): TGTGCCAGCAGTTTACCCGGGACAGGGAGGAACGAGCAGTACTTC. Translation: CASSLPGTGRNEQYF. Looking up the rest from reference TRBV28 and TRBJ2-7 gives the full variable domain: DVKVTQSSRYLVKRTGEKVFLECVQDMDHENMFWYRQDPGLGLRLIYFSYDVKMKEKGDIPEGYSVSREKKERFSLILESASTNQTSMYLCASSLPGTGRNEQYFGPGTRLTVT.

This clone was counted only a few times. This chain joins TRBV5-1 and TRBJ1-2, with D perhaps TRBD1 (6 bases). The CDR3 contains 13 residues. Germline values: CDR1 SGHRS, CDR2 YFSETQ. The ends were cut back, 3 bases at V and 5 bases at J, with 11 bases in the middle. The CDR3 is CASSSGQTYGYTF. CDR3 sequence (DNA): TGCGCCAGCAGCTCTGGACAGACGTATGGCTACACCTTC.